This T cell receptor (beta chain) appears in the sequencing data of a study of a mutant IDH1 vaccine in newly diagnosed glioma. In the study overall: The treated group averaged about 41 years old and was about 60% male, roughly 38% female.

Stated time point: week 5, during vaccination. Topical imiquimod accompanied each vaccine dose, which consisted of 300 ug of mutant IDH1 20-mer peptide. Regarding this clone: The antigen remains unidentified.

Only in-frame clones appear in the TCRdb table, and some are missing; sequencing was by immunoSEQ multiplex PCR. In the table there are 60,000 or so clones, 84% of which are singletons. Overall study results and limits: Vaccine-induced immune responses were detected in around 92% of patients.

This CDR3 contains 15 residues. From germline, CDR1 is MDHEN and CDR2 SYDVKM. Trimming pared 5 bases from V and 4 bases from J, leaving 18 bases between. The starting material was PBMCs, obtained from a glioma patient whose treatment included an IDH1 peptide vaccine. The TCR sequence derives from a woman between 50 and 59 years old with glioma. The J gene is TRBJ2-7, the V gene TRBV28; D may be TRBD1 or TRBD2 (5 bases each). The CDR3 bases are TGTGCCAGCAGTCCCTCTGGTGGGGGACGGTACGAGCAGTACTTC. This translates into CASSPSGGGRYEQYF.